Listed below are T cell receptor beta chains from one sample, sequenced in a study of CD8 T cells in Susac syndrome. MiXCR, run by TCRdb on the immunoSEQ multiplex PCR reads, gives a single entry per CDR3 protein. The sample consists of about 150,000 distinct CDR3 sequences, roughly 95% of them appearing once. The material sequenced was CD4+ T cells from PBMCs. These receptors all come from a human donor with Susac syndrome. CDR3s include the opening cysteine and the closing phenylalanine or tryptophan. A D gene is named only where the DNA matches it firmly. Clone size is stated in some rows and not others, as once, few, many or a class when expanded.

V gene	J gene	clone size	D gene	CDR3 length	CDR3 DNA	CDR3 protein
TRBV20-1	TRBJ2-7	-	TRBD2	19	TGCAGTGCTATAGGACTAGTTCGGGCCATGAACACCCCCTCCTACGAGCAGTACTTC	CSAIGLVRAMNTPSYEQYF
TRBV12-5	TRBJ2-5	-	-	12	TGTGCTAGTGGTCGAGGGTCAGAGACCCAGTACTTC	CASGRGSETQYF
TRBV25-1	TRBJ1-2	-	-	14	TGTGCCAGCAGTGAATCGGACTTGGACTATGGCTACACCTTC	CASSESDLDYGYTF
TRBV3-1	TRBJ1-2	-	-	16	TGTGCCAGCAGCCAAGATTCGGTTGGCGGCTATAAGGGGTGCACCTTC	CASSQDSVGGYKGCTF
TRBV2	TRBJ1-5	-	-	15	TGTGCCAGCAGTGACAGGGTAGGGGGTAATCAGCCCCAGCATTTT	CASSDRVGGNQPQHF
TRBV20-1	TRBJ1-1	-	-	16	TGCAGTGCTAGAGATTCCGGTGGACCCATGAACACTGAAGCTTTCTTT	CSARDSGGPMNTEAFF
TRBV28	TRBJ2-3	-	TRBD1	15	TGTGCCAGCAGAAGGGACAGGGGGCGGACAGATACGCAGTATTTT	CASRRDRGRTDTQYF
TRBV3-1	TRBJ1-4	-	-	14	TGTGCCAGCAGCACCCGCGGGGGGCACGAAAAACTGTTTTTT	CASSTRGGHEKLFF
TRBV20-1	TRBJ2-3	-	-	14	TGCAGTGCTCGACCTCTTACTAGCACAGATACGCAGTATTTT	CSARPLTSTDTQYF
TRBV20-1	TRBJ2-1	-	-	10	TGCAGCGCCCCGGTGGGGAGGCAGTTCTTC	CSAPVGRQFF
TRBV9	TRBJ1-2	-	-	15	TGTGCCAGCAGCGTAGACGGGCAGGGTATCGCTGGCTACACCTTC	CASSVDGQGIAGYTF
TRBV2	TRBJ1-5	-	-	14	TGTGCCAGCAGTGAGGGGGACAAAAGTCAGCCCCAGCATTTT	CASSEGDKSQPQHF
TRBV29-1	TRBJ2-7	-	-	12	TGCAGCGTTGGGGTTGGCAGCTCGGAGCAGTACTTC	CSVGVGSSEQYF
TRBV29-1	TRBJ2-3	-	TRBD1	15	TGCAGCGTTGGGGACCCGGGACAGGGTCCAGATACGCAGTATTTT	CSVGDPGQGPDTQYF
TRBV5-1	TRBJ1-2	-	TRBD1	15	TGCGCCAGCAGCTTGCCTGGGACAGTCCTTGGGGGCTACACCTTC	CASSLPGTVLGGYTF
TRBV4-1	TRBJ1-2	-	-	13	TGCGCCAGCAGCCAAGTTCCGACAGGACCGTCTCCATTC	CASSQVPTGPSPF
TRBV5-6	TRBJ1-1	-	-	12	TGTGCCAGCAGCGTCCAGATAAGTGAAGCTTTCTTT	CASSVQISEAFF
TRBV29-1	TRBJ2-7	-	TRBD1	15	TGCAGCGTGCTCTTCCAGGGACAGGGAGACCTAGAGCAGTACTTC	CSVLFQGQGDLEQYF
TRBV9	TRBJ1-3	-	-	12	TGTGCCAGCAGCGTGTCCGGAAACACCATATATTTT	CASSVSGNTIYF
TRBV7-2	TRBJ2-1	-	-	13	TGTGCCAGCAGGGGGGGGCCAGCCAATGAGCAGTTCTTC	CASRGGPANEQFF
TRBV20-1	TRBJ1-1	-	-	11	TGCAGTGCCACCGTGAACACTGAAGCTTTCTTT	CSATVNTEAFF
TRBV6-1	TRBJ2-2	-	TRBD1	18	TGTGCCAGCAGTGAAGCCCTTGACAGGGGGGGCTCGTTCGGGGAGCTGTTTTTT	CASSEALDRGGSFGELFF
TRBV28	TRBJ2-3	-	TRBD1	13	TGTGCCAGTGGACAGGGATCCACAGATACGCAGTATTTT	CASGQGSTDTQYF
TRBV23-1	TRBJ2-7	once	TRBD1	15	TGCGCCAGCTGTCAATCGAACAGGGGGCAGTACGAGCAGTACTTC	CASCQSNRGQYEQYF
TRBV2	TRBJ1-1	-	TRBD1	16	TGTGCCAGCAGTGTACAGGAGACCACAGGGGGCTCTGAAGCTTTCTTT	CASSVQETTGGSEAFF
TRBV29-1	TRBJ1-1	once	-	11	TGCAGCGTTGAAGTCGGGGCTGAAGCTTTCTTT	CSVEVGAEAFF
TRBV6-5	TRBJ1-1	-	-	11	TGTGCCTCCGGGACACCAAAGGAAGCTTTCTTT	CASGTPKEAFF
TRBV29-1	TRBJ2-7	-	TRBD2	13	TGCAGCGTCCTGGGACTAGCGGGAGTCGAGCAGTACTTC	CSVLGLAGVEQYF
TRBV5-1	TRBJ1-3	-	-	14	TGCGCCAGCAGGCAGGGAGACTCTGGAAACACCATATATTTT	CASRQGDSGNTIYF
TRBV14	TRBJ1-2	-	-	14	TGTGCCAGCAGCCAAGGGGCCGGGAACTATGGCTACACCTTC	CASSQGAGNYGYTF
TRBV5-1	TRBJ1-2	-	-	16	TGCGCCAGCAGCTTGCGGTACGAGGACCCTAACTATGGCTACACCTTC	CASSLRYEDPNYGYTF
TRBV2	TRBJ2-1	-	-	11	TGTGCCAGCAGTGAGGCCATCGAGCAGTTCTTC	CASSEAIEQFF
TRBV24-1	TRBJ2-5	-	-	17	TGTGCCACCAGTGATCCGCAGTCGGCAGTCCTCCAAGAGACCCAGTACTTC	CATSDPQSAVLQETQYF
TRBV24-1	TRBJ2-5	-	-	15	TGTGCCACCAGTGATTCAGTGGGAGTGGTAGGGACCCAGTACTTC	CATSDSVGVVGTQYF
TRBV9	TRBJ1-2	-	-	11	TGTGCCAGCAGCGTGGTGGGTGGCTACACCTTC	CASSVVGGYTF
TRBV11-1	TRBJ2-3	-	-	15	TGTGCCAGCAGGCTAGCCGCAACTAGCACAGATACGCAGTATTTT	CASRLAATSTDTQYF
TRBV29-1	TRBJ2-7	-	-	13	TGCAGCGTTGATACAGGGAGGGACTACGAGCAGTACTTC	CSVDTGRDYEQYF
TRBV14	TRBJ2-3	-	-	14	TGTGCCAGCAGCCAGAGTCGTAGCACAGATACGCAGTATTTT	CASSQSRSTDTQYF
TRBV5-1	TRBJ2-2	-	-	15	TGCGCCAGCAGCCCCTCGGCGGCTAACACCGGGGAGCTGTTTTTT	CASSPSAANTGELFF
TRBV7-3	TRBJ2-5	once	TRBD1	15	TGTGCCAGCAGCCATCAAGGGACAGGGAGACAGACCCAGTACTTC	CASSHQGTGRQTQYF
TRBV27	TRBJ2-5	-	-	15	TGTGCCAGCAGTCTTCAGGGGCCACCCCTAGAGACCCAGTACTTC	CASSLQGPPLETQYF
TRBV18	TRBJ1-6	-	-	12	TGTGCCAGCTCCGACGGGAATTCACCCCTCCACTTT	CASSDGNSPLHF
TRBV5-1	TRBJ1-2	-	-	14	TGCGCCAGCAGCCCAGGTCCGATTAACTATGGCTACACCTTC	CASSPGPINYGYTF
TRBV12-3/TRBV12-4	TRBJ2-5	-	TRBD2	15	TGTGCCAGCAGTACGCGACTAGCGGGAACAGAGACCCAGTACTTC	CASSTRLAGTETQYF